The source of this TCR beta chain is a study of siplizumab effects on memory and regulatory T cells (dated by TCRdb to the late 2010s). At the level of the whole study: The study examined how the anti-CD2 antibody siplizumab affects alloreactive T-cell subsets in allogeneic mixed lymphocyte reactions built from human PBMCs. The paper as a whole reports these results and caveats: Compared with memory T cells, unstimulated naive T cells appeared more diverse, and naive cells seemed to make a substantial contribution to the alloresponse. Sequences below about 10^-5 frequency were poorly captured, so only a minor fraction of alloreactive clones could be mapped to unstimulated subsets. Of the alloreactive CD4+ clones that could be mapped, the Treg-derived share averaged about 70% with siplizumab compared with about 25% in control reactions. The cumulative frequency of alloreactive sequences traceable to unstimulated CD4+ memory T cells was significantly reduced by siplizumab. Roughly 80-97% of proliferating CD4+ or CD8+ clones could not be assigned a naive or memory phenotype. Whether proliferating Tregs from siplizumab cultures were suppressive was not functionally confirmed.

Library construction relied on the immunoSEQ multiplex PCR assay. The deep sequencing platform assayed approximately 10^5 TCR templates per sample. Genomic DNA extracted from sorted T cells was used for TCRbeta CDR3 sequencing. As for how the authors treated the data: Clonal analysis of TCRbeta CDR3 data was done in the R programming language. Unstimulated samples were compared with post-reaction CFSE-low samples to define alloreactive CD4+ and CD8+ clones. By matching sequences to the repertoires of sorted unstimulated Treg and non-Treg cells, each alloreactive CD4+ clone was assigned a regulatory or non-regulatory origin. The table comes from immuneACCESS by way of TCRdb, which keeps in-frame sequences with V and J called. Part of the clones is missing from these tables; in studies checked, under half for an unresolved V gene and the rest for unknown reasons. V, J and clone size derive from that table, while D and trimming were established from the DNA sequence. In this sample the table shows 62,000 or so clones, approximately 87% of which occur a single time. The ten most abundant clones make up about 3.8% of the sample.

Additional sequencing covered unstimulated subsets from a few donor pairs, namely CD8+ effector memory, CD4+ naive, CD8+ TEMRA, CD4+ memory and CD8+ naive. Sorted unstimulated T cells and proliferating T cells recovered from mixed lymphocyte reactions underwent TCRbeta CDR3 sequencing. Fresh whole blood from around eleven HLA-typed healthy donors served as the source for isolating PBMCs. The cysteine opens and the phenylalanine closes a CDR3 of 11 amino acids. Of all the DNA, just the CDR3 is kept, 33 bases in frame from base 1. A distance of 10 bases separates the germline ends of V and J, which lose 10 bases and 3 bases respectively. Looking up the germline V gene (reference sequence) yields CDR1 MNHEY and CDR2 SMNVEV. Concerning this clone itself: Its antigen is unknown. One base away there is no much larger clone; base qualities are not given.

The sequence links TRBV27 to TRBJ2-7, with a weak D call of TRBD1 (6 bases match). The material sequenced was memory CD4+ T cells sorted from blood. This sample's cell subset or site label indicates: unstimulated CD4+ memory T cells. The receptor was isolated from a human donor in good health. DNA sequence: TGTGCCACTGGACAGCGCTACGAGCAGTACTTC. It translates to CATGQRYEQYF.